The entry that follows covers one T cell receptor beta chain sequence. As yet, its antigen is unknown. This sample was included in a study of post-analysis software for immune sequencing data. Overall study results and limits: About five TRBV segments were more frequent in patients than controls; TRBV5-6, TRBV5-1 and TRBV20-1 belonged to this group.

CDR1 and CDR2 from the germline V gene are SGHRS and YFSETQ. The CDR3 length is 12 residues. The germline V and J ends were trimmed by 2 bases and 8 bases, with 8 bases remaining between them. Built from TCR beta cDNA, the libraries had unique molecular identifiers in them. TCRdb re-called the PCR reads through MiXCR, storing one row per CDR3 protein. This table holds roughly 800,000 distinct CDR3 sequences, roughly 50% found once. The TCR originated in a girl between 10 and 17 years old with multiple sclerosis. The sequencing input was blood. This chain connects TRBV5-1 to TRBJ2-1, with D maybe TRBD1 (5 bases). The CDR3 loop reads CASSFQGYEQFF. DNA of the CDR3: TGCGCCAGCAGCTTCCAGGGCTATGAGCAGTTCTTC. Full variable domain (missing parts from reference TRBV5-1 and TRBJ2-1): KAGVTQTPRYLIKTRGQQVTLSCSPISGHRSVSWYQQTPGQGLQFLFEYFSETQRNKGNFPGRFSGRQFSNSRSEMNVSTLELGDSALYLCASSFQGYEQFFGPGTRLTVL.